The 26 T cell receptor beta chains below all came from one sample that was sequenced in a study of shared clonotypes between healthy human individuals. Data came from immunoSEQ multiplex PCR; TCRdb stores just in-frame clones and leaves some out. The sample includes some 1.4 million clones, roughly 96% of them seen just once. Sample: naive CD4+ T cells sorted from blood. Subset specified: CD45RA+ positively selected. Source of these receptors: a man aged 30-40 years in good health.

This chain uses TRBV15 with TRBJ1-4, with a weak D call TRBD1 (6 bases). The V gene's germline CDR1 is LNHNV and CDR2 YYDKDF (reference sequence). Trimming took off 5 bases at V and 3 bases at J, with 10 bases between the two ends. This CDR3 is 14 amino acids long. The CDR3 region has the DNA TGTGCCACCAGCCTGGGACAATCTAATGAAAAACTGTTTTTT. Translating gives CATSLGQSNEKLFF. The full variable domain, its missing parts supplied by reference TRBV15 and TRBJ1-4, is DAMVIQNPRYQVTQFGKPVTLSCSQTLNHNVMYWYQQKSSQAPKLLFHYYDKDFNNEADTPDNFQSRRPNTSFCFLDIRSPGLGDTAMYLCATSLGQSNEKLFFGSGTQLSVL.

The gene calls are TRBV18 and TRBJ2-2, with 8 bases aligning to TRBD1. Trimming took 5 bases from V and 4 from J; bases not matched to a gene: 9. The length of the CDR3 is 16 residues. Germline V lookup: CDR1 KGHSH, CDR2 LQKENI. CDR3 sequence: CASSVLDRGSTGELFF. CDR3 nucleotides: TGTGCCAGCTCAGTTCTTGACAGGGGAAGCACCGGGGAGCTGTTTTTT.

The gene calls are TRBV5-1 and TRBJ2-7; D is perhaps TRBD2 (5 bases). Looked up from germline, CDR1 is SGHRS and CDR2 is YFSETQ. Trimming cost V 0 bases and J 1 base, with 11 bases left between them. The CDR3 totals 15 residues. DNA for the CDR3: TGCGCCAGCAGCTTGGAGGTCAGCGGATCCTACGAGCAGTACTTC. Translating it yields CASSLEVSGSYEQYF.

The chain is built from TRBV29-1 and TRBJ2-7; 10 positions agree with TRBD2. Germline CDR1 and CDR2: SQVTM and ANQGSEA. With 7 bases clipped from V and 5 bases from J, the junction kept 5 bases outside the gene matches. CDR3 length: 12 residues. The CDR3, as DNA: TGCAGCGCTGGGACTAGCGTAAACGAGCAGTACTTC. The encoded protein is CSAGTSVNEQYF.

The CDR3 sequence is CASSPRSGASGQHYNEQFF. CDR3 DNA sequence: TGTGCCAGCAGCCCAAGATCCGGGGCTAGCGGGCAACACTACAATGAGCAGTTCTTC. The chain carries TRBV9 and TRBJ2-1, with 8 positions matching TRBD2. Per germline, CDR1 SGDLS and CDR2 YYNGEE. The CDR3 spans 19 residues. The V segment lost 4 bases and the J segment 3 bases; nucleotides outside the gene matches: 18.

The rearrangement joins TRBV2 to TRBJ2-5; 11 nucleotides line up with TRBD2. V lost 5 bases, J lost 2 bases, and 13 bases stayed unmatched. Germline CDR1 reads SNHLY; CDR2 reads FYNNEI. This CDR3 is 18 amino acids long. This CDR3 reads CASSITGTSGSWQETQYF. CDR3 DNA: TGTGCCAGCAGTATTACCGGGACTAGCGGATCCTGGCAAGAGACCCAGTACTTC.

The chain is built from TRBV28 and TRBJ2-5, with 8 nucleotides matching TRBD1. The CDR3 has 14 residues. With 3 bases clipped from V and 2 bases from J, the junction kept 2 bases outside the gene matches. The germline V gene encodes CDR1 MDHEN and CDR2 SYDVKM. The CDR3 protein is CASSFRDRQETQYF. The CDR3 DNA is TGTGCCAGCAGTTTCCGGGACAGGCAAGAGACCCAGTACTTC.

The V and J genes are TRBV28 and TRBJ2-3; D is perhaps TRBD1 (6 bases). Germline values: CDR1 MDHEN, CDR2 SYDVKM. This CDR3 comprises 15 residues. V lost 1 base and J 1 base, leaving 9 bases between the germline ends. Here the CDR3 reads CASSLSRQGTDTQYF. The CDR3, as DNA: TGTGCCAGCAGTTTATCCCGACAGGGCACAGATACGCAGTATTTT.

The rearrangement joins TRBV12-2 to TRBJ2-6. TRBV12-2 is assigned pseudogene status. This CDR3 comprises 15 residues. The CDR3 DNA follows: TGTGCAAGTCGCTTAAATGAATTGGGGGCCAACGTCCTGACTTTC. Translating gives CASRLNELGANVLTF.

The CDR3 coding sequence is TGCGCCAGCAGCGAGGAAGGGACTAGCACGCGTGAGCAGTTCTTC. Encoded protein: CASSEEGTSTREQFF. The V and J genes are TRBV5-1 and TRBJ2-1, with 9 positions matching TRBD2. Germline CDR1 and CDR2: SGHRS and YFSETQ. The V and J ends lost 4 bases and 9 bases, in that order; junction bases with no gene match: 11. The CDR3 runs to 15 residues.

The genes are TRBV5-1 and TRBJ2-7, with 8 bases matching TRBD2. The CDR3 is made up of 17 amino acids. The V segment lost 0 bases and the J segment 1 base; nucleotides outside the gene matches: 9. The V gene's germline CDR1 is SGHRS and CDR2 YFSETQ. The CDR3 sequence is CASSLVAGGDGSYEQYF. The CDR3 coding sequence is TGCGCCAGCAGCTTGGTTGCGGGAGGTGACGGGTCCTACGAGCAGTACTTC.

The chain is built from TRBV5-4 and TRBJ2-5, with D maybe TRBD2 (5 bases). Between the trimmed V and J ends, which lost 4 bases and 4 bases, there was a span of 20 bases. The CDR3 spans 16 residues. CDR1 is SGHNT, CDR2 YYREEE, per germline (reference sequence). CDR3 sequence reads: CASSPSGSRNGETQYF. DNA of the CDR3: TGTGCCAGCAGCCCCTCGGGATCAAGGAACGGAGAGACCCAGTACTTC.

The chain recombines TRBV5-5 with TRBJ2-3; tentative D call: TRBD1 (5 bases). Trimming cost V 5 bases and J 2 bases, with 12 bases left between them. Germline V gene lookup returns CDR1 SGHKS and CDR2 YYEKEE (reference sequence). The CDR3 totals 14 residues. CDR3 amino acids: CASRTDAITDTQYF. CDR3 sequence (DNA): TGTGCCAGCAGGACAGACGCCATCACAGATACGCAGTATTTT.

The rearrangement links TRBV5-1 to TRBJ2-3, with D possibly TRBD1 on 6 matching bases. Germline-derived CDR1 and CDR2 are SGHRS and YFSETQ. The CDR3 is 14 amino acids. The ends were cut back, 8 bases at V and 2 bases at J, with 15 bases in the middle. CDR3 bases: TGCGCCAGTCGGATCGGACAGATCACAGATACGCAGTATTTT. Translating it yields CASRIGQITDTQYF.

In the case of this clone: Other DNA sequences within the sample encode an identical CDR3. The CDR3 here is CASSLLAGEDTQYF. The CDR3 region has the DNA TGTGCCAGCTCACTGCTAGCGGGAGAGGATACGCAGTATTTT. The V and J genes are TRBV18 and TRBJ2-3; 10 positions agree with TRBD2. The CDR3 runs to 14 residues. CDR1 and CDR2 from the germline V gene are KGHSH and LQKENI. The V and J ends lost 4 bases and 6 bases, in that order; junction bases with no gene match: 4.

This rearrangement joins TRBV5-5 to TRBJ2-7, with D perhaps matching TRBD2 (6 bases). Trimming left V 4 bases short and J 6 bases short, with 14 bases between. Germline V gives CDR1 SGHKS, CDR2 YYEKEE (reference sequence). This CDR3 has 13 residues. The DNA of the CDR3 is TGTGCCAGCAGCGGACTGGTGCGGGGCGAGCAGTACTTC. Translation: CASSGLVRGEQYF. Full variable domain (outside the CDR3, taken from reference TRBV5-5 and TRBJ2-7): DAGVTQSPTHLIKTRGQQVTLRCSPISGHKSVSWYQQVLGQGPQFIFQYYEKEERGRGNFPDRFSARQFPNYSSELNVNALLLGDSALYLCASSGLVRGEQYFGPGTRLTVT.

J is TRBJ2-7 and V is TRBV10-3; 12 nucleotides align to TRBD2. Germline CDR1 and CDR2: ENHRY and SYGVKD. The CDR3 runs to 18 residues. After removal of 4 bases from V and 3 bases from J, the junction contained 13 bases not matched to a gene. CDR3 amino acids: CAISASQGLAGGHYEQYF. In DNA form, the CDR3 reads TGTGCCATCAGTGCCTCACAGGGTCTAGCGGGAGGGCACTACGAGCAGTACTTC.

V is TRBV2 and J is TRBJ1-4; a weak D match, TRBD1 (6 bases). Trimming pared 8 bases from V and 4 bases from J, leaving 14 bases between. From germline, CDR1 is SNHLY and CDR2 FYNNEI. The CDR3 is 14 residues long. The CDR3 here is CASHRVAYNEKLFF. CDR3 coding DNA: TGTGCCAGCCACAGGGTGGCCTATAATGAAAAACTGTTTTTT.

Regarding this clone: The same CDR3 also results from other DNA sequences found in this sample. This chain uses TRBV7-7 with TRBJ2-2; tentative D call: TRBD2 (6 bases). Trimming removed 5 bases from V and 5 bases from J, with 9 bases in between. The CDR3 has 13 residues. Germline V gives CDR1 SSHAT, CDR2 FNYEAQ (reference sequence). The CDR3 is CASSPRGTGELFF. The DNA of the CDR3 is TGTGCCAGCAGCCCACGGGGGACCGGGGAGCTGTTTTTT.

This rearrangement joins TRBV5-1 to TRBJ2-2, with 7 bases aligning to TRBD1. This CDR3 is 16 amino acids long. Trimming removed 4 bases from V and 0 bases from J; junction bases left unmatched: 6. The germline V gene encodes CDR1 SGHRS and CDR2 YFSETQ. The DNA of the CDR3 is TGCGCCAGCAGCATACGGACAGGTCCGAACACCGGGGAGCTGTTTTTT. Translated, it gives CASSIRTGPNTGELFF.

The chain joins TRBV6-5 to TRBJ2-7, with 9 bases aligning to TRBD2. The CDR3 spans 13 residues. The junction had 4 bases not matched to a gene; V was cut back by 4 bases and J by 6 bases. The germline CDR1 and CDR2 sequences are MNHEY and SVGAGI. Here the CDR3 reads CASSLKAGGEQYF. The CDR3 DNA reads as TGTGCCAGCAGTTTAAAAGCGGGAGGCGAGCAGTACTTC.

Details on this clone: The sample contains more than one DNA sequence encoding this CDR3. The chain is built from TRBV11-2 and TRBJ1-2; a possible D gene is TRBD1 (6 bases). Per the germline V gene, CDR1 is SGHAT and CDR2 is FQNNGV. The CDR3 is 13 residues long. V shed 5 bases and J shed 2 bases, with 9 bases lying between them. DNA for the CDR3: TGTGCCAGCAGCCGCGACAGGAACTATGGCTACACCTTC. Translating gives CASSRDRNYGYTF.

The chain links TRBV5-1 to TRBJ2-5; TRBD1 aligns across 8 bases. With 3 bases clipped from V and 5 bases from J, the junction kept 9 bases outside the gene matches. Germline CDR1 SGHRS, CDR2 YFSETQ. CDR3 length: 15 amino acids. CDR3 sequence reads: CASSSPQGAQETQYF. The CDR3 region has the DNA TGCGCCAGCAGCTCCCCGCAGGGGGCGCAGGAGACCCAGTACTTC.

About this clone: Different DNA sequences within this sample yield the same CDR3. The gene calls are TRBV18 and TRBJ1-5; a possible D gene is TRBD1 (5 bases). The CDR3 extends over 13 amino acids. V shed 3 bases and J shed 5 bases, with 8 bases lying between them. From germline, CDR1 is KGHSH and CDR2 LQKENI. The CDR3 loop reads CASSPGGDQPQHF. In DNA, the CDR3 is TGTGCCAGCTCACCCGGGGGAGATCAGCCCCAGCATTTT.

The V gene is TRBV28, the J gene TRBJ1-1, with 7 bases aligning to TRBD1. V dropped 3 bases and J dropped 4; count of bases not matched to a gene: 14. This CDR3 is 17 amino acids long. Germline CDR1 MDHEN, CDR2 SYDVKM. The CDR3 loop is CASSFTQQGRRGTEAFF. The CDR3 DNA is TGTGCCAGCAGTTTTACACAACAGGGGCGCCGGGGCACTGAAGCTTTCTTT.

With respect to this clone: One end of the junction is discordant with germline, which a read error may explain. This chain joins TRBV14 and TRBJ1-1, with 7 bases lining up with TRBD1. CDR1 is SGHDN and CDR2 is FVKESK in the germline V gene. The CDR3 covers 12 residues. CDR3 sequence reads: CASSHLLGGADF. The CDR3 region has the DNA TGTGCCAGCAGCCATTTATTAGGGGGCGCAGACTTT.